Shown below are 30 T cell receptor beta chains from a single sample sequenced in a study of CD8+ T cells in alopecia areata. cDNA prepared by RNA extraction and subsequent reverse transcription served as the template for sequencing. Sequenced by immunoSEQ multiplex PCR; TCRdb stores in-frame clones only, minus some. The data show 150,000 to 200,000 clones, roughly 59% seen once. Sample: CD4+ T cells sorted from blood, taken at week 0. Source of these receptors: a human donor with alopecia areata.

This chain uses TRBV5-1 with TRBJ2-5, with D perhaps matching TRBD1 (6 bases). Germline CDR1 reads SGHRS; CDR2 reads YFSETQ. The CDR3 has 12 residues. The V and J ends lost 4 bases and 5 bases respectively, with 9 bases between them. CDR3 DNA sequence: TGCGCCAGCAGCAGGCAGGGGGAGACCCAGTACTTC. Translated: CASSRQGETQYF.

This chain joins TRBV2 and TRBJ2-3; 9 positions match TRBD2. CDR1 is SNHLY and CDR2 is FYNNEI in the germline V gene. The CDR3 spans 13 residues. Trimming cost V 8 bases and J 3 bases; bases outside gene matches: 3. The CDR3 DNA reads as TGTGCCAGCCTAGCGGGGCCTACAGATACGCAGTATTTT. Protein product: CASLAGPTDTQYF.

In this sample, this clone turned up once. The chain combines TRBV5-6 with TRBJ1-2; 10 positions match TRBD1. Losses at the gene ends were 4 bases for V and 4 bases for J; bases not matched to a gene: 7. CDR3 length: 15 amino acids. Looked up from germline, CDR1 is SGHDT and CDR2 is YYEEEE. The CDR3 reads CASSGRQGAAYGYTF. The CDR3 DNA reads TGTGCCAGCAGCGGGCGACAGGGGGCCGCCTATGGCTACACCTTC.

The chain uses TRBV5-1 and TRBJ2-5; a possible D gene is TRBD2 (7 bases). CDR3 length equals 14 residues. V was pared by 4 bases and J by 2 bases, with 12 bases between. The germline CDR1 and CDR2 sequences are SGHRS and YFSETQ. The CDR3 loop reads CASSVGGGQETQYF. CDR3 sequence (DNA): TGCGCCAGCAGCGTGGGAGGGGGGCAAGAGACCCAGTACTTC.

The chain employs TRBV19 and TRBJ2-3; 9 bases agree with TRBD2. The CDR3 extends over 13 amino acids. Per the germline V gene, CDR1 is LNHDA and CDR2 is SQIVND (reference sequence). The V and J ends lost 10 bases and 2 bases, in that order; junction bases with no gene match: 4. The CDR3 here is CATAGGVTDTQYF. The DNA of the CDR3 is TGTGCCACAGCGGGGGGCGTCACAGATACGCAGTATTTT. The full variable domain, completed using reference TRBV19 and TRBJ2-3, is DGGITQSPKYLFRKEGQNVTLSCEQNLNHDAMYWYRQDPGQGLRLIYYSQIVNDFQKGDIAEGYSVSREKKESFPLTVTSAQKNPTAFYLCATAGGVTDTQYFGPGTRLTVL.

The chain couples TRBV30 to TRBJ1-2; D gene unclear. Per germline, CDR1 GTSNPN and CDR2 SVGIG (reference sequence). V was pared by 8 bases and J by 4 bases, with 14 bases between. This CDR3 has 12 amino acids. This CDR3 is CARWTDFYGYTF. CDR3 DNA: TGTGCCCGCTGGACGGACTTCTATGGCTACACCTTC.

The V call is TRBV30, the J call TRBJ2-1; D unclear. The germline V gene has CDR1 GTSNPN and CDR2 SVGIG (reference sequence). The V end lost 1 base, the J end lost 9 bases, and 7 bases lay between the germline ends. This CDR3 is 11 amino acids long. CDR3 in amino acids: CAWSESVEQFF. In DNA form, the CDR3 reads TGTGCCTGGAGTGAGTCAGTTGAGCAGTTCTTC.

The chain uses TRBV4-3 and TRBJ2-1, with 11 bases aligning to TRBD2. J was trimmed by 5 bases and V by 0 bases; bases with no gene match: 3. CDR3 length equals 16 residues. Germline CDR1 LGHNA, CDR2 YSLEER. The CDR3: CASSQDRLAGHNEQFF. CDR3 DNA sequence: TGCGCCAGCAGCCAAGATAGACTAGCGGGGCACAATGAGCAGTTCTTC.

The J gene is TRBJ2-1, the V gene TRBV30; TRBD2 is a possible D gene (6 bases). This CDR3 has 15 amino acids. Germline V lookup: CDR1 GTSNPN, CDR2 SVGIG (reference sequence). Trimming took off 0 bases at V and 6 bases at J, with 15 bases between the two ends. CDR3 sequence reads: CAWSVRGLTTNEQFF. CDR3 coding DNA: TGTGCCTGGAGTGTACGGGGACTTACGACCAATGAGCAGTTCTTC.

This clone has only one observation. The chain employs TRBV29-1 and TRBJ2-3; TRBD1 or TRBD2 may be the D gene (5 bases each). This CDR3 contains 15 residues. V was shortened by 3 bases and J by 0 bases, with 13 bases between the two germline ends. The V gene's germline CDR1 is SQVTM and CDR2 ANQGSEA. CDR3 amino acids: CSVDGGTTSTDTQYF. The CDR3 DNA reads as TGCAGCGTTGATGGGGGTACAACTAGCACAGATACGCAGTATTTT.

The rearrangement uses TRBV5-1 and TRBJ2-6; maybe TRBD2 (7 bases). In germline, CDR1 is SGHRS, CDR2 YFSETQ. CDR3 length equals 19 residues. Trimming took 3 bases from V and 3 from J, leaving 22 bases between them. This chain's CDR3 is CASSSEPGGRRNGANVLTF. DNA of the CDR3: TGCGCCAGCAGCTCGGAACCCGGGGGGCGCCGGAATGGGGCCAACGTCCTGACTTTC.

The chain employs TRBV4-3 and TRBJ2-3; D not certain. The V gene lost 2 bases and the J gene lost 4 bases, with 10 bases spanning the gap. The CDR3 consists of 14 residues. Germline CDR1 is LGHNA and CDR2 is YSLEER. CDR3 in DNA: TGCGCCAGCAGCCAACATCTTAGAGCAGATACGCAGTATTTT. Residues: CASSQHLRADTQYF.

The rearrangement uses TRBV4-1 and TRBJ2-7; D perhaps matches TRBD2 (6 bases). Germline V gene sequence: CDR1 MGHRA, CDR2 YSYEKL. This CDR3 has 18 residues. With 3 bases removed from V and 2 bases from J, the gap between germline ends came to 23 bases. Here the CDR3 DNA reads TGCGCCAGCAGCCACCCTACGGGACTCAAAACCCTAACCTACGAGCAGTACTTC. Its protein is CASSHPTGLKTLTYEQYF.

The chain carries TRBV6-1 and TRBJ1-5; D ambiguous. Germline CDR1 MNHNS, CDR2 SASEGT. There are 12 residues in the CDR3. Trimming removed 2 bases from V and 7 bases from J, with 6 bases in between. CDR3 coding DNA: TGTGCCAGCAGTGAAAGGTCGCAGCCCCAGCATTTT. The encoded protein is CASSERSQPQHF.

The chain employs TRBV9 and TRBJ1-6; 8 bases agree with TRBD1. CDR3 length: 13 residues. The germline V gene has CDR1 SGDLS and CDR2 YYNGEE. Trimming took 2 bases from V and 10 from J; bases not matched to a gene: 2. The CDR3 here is CASSVDRDSPLHF. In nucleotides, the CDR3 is TGTGCCAGCAGCGTGGACAGGGACTCACCCCTCCACTTT.

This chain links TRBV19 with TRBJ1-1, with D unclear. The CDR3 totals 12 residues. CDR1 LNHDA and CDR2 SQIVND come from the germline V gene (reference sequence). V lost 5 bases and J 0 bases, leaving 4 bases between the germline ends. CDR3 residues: CASSWMNTEAFF. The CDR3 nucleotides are TGTGCCAGTAGTTGGATGAACACTGAAGCTTTCTTT.

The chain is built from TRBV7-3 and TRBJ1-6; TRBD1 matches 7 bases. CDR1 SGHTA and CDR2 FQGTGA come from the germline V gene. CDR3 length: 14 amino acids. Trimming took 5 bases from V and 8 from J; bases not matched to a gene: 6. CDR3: CASSPQGGDSPLHF. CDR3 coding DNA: TGTGCCAGCAGCCCCCAGGGGGGGGATTCACCCCTCCACTTT.

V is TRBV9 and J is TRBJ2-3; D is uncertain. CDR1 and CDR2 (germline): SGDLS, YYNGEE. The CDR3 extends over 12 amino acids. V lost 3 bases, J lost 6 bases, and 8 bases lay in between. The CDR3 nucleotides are TGTGCCAGCAGCGGATCAGCGGATACGCAGTATTTT. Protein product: CASSGSADTQYF.

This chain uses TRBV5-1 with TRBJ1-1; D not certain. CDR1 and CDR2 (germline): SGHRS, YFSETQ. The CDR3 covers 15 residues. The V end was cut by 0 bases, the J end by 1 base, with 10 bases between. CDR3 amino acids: CASSLGPEANTEAFF. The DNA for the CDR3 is TGCGCCAGCAGCTTGGGGCCAGAGGCGAACACTGAAGCTTTCTTT.

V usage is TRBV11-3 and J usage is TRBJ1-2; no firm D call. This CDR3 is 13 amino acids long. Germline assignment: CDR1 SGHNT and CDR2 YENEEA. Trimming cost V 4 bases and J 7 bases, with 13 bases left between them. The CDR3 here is CASSWNGLGGYTF. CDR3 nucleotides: TGTGCCAGCAGCTGGAACGGACTAGGTGGCTACACCTTC. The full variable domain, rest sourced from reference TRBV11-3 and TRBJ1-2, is EAGVVQSPRYKIIEKKQPVAFWCNPISGHNTLYWYLQNLGQGPELLIRYENEEAVDDSQLPKDRFSAERLKGVDSTLKIQPAELGDSAVYLCASSWNGLGGYTFGSGTRLTVV.

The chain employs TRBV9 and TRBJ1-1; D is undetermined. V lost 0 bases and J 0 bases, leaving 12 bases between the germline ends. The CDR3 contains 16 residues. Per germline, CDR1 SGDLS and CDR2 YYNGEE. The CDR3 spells CASSVASRLVNTEAFF. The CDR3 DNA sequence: TGTGCCAGCAGCGTAGCTTCTCGGTTGGTGAACACTGAAGCTTTCTTT.

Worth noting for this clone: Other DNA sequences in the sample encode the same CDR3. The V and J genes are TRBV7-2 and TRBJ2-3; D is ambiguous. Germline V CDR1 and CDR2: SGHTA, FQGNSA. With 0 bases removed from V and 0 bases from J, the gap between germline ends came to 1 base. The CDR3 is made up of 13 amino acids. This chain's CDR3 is CASSLASTDTQYF. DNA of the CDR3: TGTGCCAGCAGCTTAGCAAGCACAGATACGCAGTATTTT.

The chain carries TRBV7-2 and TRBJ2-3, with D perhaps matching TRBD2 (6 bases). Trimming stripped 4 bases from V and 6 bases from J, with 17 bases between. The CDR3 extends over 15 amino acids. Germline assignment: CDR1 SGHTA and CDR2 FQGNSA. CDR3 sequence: CASSSRRLVPDTQYF. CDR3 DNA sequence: TGTGCCAGCAGCTCGCGGCGACTAGTTCCGGATACGCAGTATTTT. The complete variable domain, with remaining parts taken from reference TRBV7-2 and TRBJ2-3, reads GAGVSQSPSNKVTEKGKDVELRCDPISGHTALYWYRQSLGQGLEFLIYFQGNSAPDKSGLPSDRFSAERTGGSVSTLTIQRTQQEDSAVYLCASSSRRLVPDTQYFGPGTRLTVL.

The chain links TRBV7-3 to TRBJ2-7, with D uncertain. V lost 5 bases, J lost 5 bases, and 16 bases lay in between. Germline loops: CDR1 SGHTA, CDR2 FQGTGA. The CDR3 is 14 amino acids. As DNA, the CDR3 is TGTGCCAGCAGCCCGTGGGGTAGTATGGACGAGCAGTACTTC. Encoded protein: CASSPWGSMDEQYF.

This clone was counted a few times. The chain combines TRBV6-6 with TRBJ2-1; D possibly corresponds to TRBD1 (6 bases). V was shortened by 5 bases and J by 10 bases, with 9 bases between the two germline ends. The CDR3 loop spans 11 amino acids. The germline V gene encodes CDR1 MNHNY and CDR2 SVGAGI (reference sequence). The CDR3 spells CASSPTGEQFF. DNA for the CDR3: TGTGCCAGCAGTCCGACAGGAGAGCAGTTCTTC.

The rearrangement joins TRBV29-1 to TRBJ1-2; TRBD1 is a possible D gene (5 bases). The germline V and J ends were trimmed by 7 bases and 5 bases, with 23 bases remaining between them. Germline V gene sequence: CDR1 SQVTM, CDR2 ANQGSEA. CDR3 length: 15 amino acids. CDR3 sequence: CSARGQGEGYYGYTF. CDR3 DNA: TGCAGCGCTCGAGGGCAGGGTGAGGGGTATTATGGCTACACCTTC.

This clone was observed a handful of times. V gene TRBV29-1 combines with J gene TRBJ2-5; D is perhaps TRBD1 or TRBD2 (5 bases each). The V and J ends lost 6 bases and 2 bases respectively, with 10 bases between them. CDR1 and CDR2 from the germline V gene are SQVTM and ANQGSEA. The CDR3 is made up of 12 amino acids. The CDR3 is CSVDGGQETQYF. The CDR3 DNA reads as TGCAGCGTCGATGGGGGACAAGAGACCCAGTACTTC.

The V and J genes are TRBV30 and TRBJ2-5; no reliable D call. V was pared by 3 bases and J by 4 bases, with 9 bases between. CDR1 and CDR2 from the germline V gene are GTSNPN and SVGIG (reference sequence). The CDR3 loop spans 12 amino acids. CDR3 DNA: TGTGCCTGGAGCGTTACGGGAGAGACCCAGTACTTC. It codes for CAWSVTGETQYF. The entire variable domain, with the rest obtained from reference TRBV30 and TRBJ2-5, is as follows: SQTIHQWPATLVQPVGSPLSLECTVEGTSNPNLYWYRQAAGRGLQLLFYSVGIGQISSEVPQNLSASRPQDRQFILSSKKLLLSDSGFYLCAWSVTGETQYFGPGTRLLVL.

The CDR3 bases are TGTGCCAGCAGCGTAGAACCGGCGGGGGGATCAACAGATACGCAGTATTTT. Translating gives CASSVEPAGGSTDTQYF. The rearrangement links TRBV9 to TRBJ2-3, with 8 nucleotides matching TRBD2. The length of the CDR3 is 17 residues. J gave up 3 bases and V 0 bases, and 9 bases lay outside the gene matches. Germline V gene lookup returns CDR1 SGDLS and CDR2 YYNGEE. Based on the CDR3 plus reference TRBV9 and TRBJ2-3, the full variable domain is DSGVTQTPKHLITATGQRVTLRCSPRSGDLSVYWYQQSLDQGLQFLIQYYNGEERAKGNILERFSAQQFPDLHSELNLSSLELGDSALYFCASSVEPAGGSTDTQYFGPGTRLTVL.

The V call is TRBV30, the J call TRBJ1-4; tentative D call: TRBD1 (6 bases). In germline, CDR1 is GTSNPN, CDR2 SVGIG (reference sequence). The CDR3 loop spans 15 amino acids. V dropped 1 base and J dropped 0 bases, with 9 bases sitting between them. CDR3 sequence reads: CAWSAGTPTNEKLFF. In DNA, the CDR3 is TGTGCCTGGAGTGCAGGGACACCAACTAATGAAAAACTGTTTTTT.